This TCR beta chain was retrieved from a study of T cells in Graves' hyperthyroidism and ophthalmopathy. As to this clonotype: The antigen remains undetermined.

Study-level points and caveats: Most clonotypes expanded in thyroid above 0.001 were likewise present in blood.

Regions amplified from RNA transcripts were the TCR beta CDR3 regions. HTBI primers were used for first-round RT-PCR of the TCR CDR3. Via MiXCR, TCRdb re-called the multiplex PCR reads, giving one row per CDR3 protein. The sample consists of 380,000 or so distinct CDR3 sequences, over 11% of them appearing once. In patients aged 18 to 65, hyperthyroidism was newly diagnosed, with duration under 2 months. Orbital computed tomography, thyroid ultrasound, serum thyroxine and TRAb, and clinical symptoms together informed the diagnoses. Germline V gene sequence: CDR1 LNHNV, CDR2 YYDKDF (reference sequence). The CDR3 spans 16 residues. V lost 11 bases and J 5 bases, leaving 22 bases between the germline ends.

This sequence joins TRBV15 and TRBJ2-6; a possible D gene is TRBD1 (6 bases). This TCR came from a woman aged 25 to 39 with Graves' hyperthyroidism. Specimen: blood. The CDR3 spells CAPTRDIVQRANVLTF. CDR3 DNA: TGTGCCCCTACCCGGGACATCGTCCAAAGGGCCAACGTCCTGACTTTC.